This T cell receptor (beta chain) was recovered during a study of chemoradiotherapy in HPV16-positive cancers. On the study more broadly: Candidate HPV-specific T-cell clones and common TCR motifs came from functional assays in a couple of HPV16-positive patients. General observations from the study: In HPV16-positive patients, HPV-responsive T-cell expansion tracked better recurrence-free survival.

Remarks on this clone: Its antigen is as yet unknown.

Trimming left V 0 bases short and J 0 bases short, with 9 bases between. Germline-derived CDR1 and CDR2 are WNHNN and SYGVQD (reference sequence). This CDR3 spans 15 amino acids. The protocol was immunoSEQ multiplex PCR, while the TCRdb copy is restricted to in-frame clones and leaves out a portion. The sample holds 9,500 or so clones, approximately 79% seen once. The origin of this receptor is a human donor with HPV-associated anogenital cancer. This sample was obtained from a patient who underwent chemoradiotherapy. J is TRBJ2-7 and V is TRBV10-1; D is possibly TRBD2 (5 bases). CDR3 protein: CASSESEGYSYEQYF. CDR3 sequence (DNA): TGCGCCAGCAGTGAGTCAGAGGGTTACTCCTACGAGCAGTACTTC.